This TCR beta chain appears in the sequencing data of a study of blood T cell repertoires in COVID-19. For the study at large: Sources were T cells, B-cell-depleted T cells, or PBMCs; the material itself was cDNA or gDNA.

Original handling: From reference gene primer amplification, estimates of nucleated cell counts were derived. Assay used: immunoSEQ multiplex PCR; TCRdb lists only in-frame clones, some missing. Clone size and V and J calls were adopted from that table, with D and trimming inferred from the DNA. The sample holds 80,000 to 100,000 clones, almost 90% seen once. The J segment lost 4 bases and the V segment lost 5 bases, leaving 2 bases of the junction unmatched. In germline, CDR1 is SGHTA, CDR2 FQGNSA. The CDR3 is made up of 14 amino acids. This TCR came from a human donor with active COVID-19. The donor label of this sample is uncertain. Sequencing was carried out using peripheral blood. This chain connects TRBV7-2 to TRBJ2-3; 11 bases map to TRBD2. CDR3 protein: CASSLSGGADTQYF. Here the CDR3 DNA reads TGTGCCAGCAGCCTTAGCGGGGGGGCAGATACGCAGTATTTT.